This TCR beta chain was captured in a study of cytomegalovirus exposure and HLA in healthy donors. This CDR3 comprises 12 residues. Germline CDR1 MGHRA, CDR2 YSYEKL. With 7 bases removed from V and 3 bases from J, the gap between germline ends came to 10 bases. This clone came up a few times. Its antigen is as yet unknown. The study, taken as a whole, reports: It was taken for granted in presence/absence analyses that sequencing depth across donors was roughly uniform. Accurate prediction of HLA-A and HLA-B alleles (for most subjects) was reportedly achieved from TCR beta sequences.

Researchers ran the PCR with 60 Vbeta and 13 Jbeta primers. Libraries were prepared by immunoSEQ multiplex PCR; TCRdb keeps only in-frame clonotypes and omits some of them. The repertoire holds about 160,000 clones, with 87% as singletons. The receptor's source is a woman younger than 45 in good health and CMV-seronegative. The sample taken for sequencing was PBMCs. The rearrangement joins TRBV4-1 to TRBJ2-7; tentative D call: TRBD1 (5 bases). The CDR3 reads CASKGQDYEQYF. Here the CDR3 DNA reads TGCGCCAGCAAGGGGCAAGACTACGAGCAGTACTTC.